Presented here are 12 T cell receptor beta chains from one specimen sequenced in a study of blood T cell repertoires in COVID-19. Sequencing was performed with immunoSEQ multiplex PCR; in TCRdb, only in-frame clones are kept and a portion is missing. The profile shows some 180,000 clones, 81% of them singletons. What was sequenced was peripheral blood. The receptors originated from a woman older than 75 with COVID-19, enrolled during active disease.

V and J are TRBV7-9 and TRBJ1-2, with 9 bases aligning to TRBD1. With V trimmed by 1 base and J by 5 bases, 2 bases remained unmatched. The CDR3 has 14 residues. Germline V gene data show CDR1 as SEHNR and CDR2 as FQNEAQ (reference sequence). The CDR3 reads CASSLDRGLYGYTF. CDR3 sequence (DNA): TGTGCCAGCAGCTTAGACAGGGGGCTTTATGGCTACACCTTC.

This clone was seen more than once but under ten times. The rearrangement joins TRBV2 to TRBJ2-7; TRBD2 aligns across 10 bases. Per germline, CDR1 SNHLY and CDR2 FYNNEI. Trimming cost V 4 bases and J 0 bases; bases outside gene matches: 3. There are 15 residues in the CDR3. The CDR3 here is CASSAGLAVSYEQYF. The CDR3 DNA sequence: TGTGCCAGCAGTGCCGGACTAGCGGTCTCCTACGAGCAGTACTTC.

V gene TRBV7-9 combines with J gene TRBJ2-7, with D unclear. CDR3 length: 15 amino acids. From germline, CDR1 is SEHNR and CDR2 FQNEAQ (reference sequence). With 2 bases removed from V and 3 bases from J, the gap between germline ends came to 14 bases. CDR3 amino acids: CASSLISGHLYEQYF. The CDR3 bases are TGTGCCAGCAGCTTAATTTCAGGCCACCTCTACGAGCAGTACTTC. Full variable domain (rest looked up from reference TRBV7-9 and TRBJ2-7): DTGVSQNPRHKITKRGQNVTFRCDPISEHNRLYWYRQTLGQGPEFLTYFQNEAQLEKSRLLSDRFSAERPKGSFSTLEIQRTEQGDSAMYLCASSLISGHLYEQYFGPGTRLTVT.

The chain employs TRBV5-1 and TRBJ2-7; D is possibly TRBD1 (7 bases). V gave up 0 bases and J gave up 7 bases, with 20 bases separating them. The CDR3 runs 16 residues. In germline, CDR1 is SGHRS, CDR2 YFSETQ. CDR3 nucleotide sequence: TGCGCCAGCAGCTTGGACGGTGCAAGGGGGCGGGATGAGCAGTACTTC. Protein sequence: CASSLDGARGRDEQYF.

The chain has TRBV5-7 and TRBJ1-4; D is perhaps TRBD1 (5 bases). TRBV5-7 falls under the ORF class, with uncertain function. CDR3 length equals 16 residues. Trimming stripped 0 bases from V and 10 bases from J, with 19 bases between. The CDR3 DNA follows: TGTGCCAGCAGCTTGGAGGTGGGGGGAAGGTCTGGAAAACTGTTTTTT. Translation gives CASSLEVGGRSGKLFF.

The chain employs TRBV4-1 and TRBJ1-3, with 9 bases matching TRBD1. The trim removed 0 bases at V and 2 bases at J, leaving 14 bases unmatched. The CDR3 contains 20 residues. In germline, CDR1 is MGHRA, CDR2 YSYEKL. CDR3 residues: CASSQDQGTGWMGTGNTIYF. CDR3 nucleotides: TGCGCCAGCAGCCAAGATCAAGGGACAGGGTGGATGGGAACTGGAAACACCATATATTTT.

The chain links TRBV18 to TRBJ2-3; D remains ambiguous. This CDR3 is built from 13 residues. V was cut by 3 bases and J by 8 bases, with 12 bases left in between. Germline V lookup: CDR1 KGHSH, CDR2 LQKENI. The CDR3, as DNA: TGTGCCAGCTCACCCGGAGCGTTAGGTACGCAGTATTTT. Amino acid sequence: CASSPGALGTQYF.

In the case of this clone: Other DNA sequences within the sample encode an identical CDR3. This chain joins TRBV2 and TRBJ1-2, with a possible D match to TRBD1 (5 bases). Germline CDR1 is SNHLY and CDR2 is FYNNEI. This CDR3 is built from 12 residues. Trimming stripped 5 bases from V and 4 bases from J, with 8 bases between. The CDR3 sequence is CASSQGLYGYTF. CDR3 nucleotides: TGTGCCAGCAGTCAGGGACTCTATGGCTACACCTTC.

V and J are TRBV5-1 and TRBJ1-2; TRBD1 is a possible D gene (5 bases). V dropped 3 bases and J dropped 4 bases, with 19 bases sitting between them. This CDR3 contains 16 residues. In germline, CDR1 is SGHRS, CDR2 YFSETQ. CDR3 sequence reads: CASSSAVGGGVYGYTF. DNA of the CDR3: TGCGCCAGCAGCTCGGCCGTCGGGGGAGGGGTCTATGGCTACACCTTC.

The chain couples TRBV15 to TRBJ1-2; 7 bases are a match to TRBD1. The trim removed 9 bases at V and 1 base at J, leaving 11 bases unmatched. There are 15 residues in the CDR3. The germline gives CDR1 LNHNV, CDR2 YYDKDF (reference sequence). The CDR3 here is CATNTGDTSNYGYTF. The CDR3 nucleotides read TGTGCCACGAATACAGGGGACACTAGTAACTATGGCTACACCTTC. Full variable domain (remainder filled in from reference TRBV15 and TRBJ1-2): DAMVIQNPRYQVTQFGKPVTLSCSQTLNHNVMYWYQQKSSQAPKLLFHYYDKDFNNEADTPDNFQSRRPNTSFCFLDIRSPGLGDTAMYLCATNTGDTSNYGYTFGSGTRLTVV.

The chain is built from TRBV5-1 and TRBJ2-3; 9 bases fit TRBD2. V was pared by 2 bases and J by 6 bases, with 1 base of the junction left unmatched. Germline lookup yields CDR1 SGHRS and CDR2 YFSETQ. The CDR3 is 13 amino acids. CDR3: CASSLAGGDTQYF. In DNA, the CDR3 is TGCGCCAGCAGCTTAGCGGGGGGCGATACGCAGTATTTT.

This sequence joins TRBV5-4 and TRBJ2-6, with no clear D. The CDR3 extends over 15 amino acids. The V and J ends lost 4 bases and 0 bases respectively, with 8 bases between them. CDR1 and CDR2 from the germline V gene are SGHNT and YYREEE (reference sequence). The CDR3 DNA sequence: TGTGCCAGCAGCGCGGCGTTCTCTGGGGCCAACGTCCTGACTTTC. As protein: CASSAAFSGANVLTF.